One and the same sample provided the 18 T cell receptor beta chains below, sequenced in a study of Tregs in tolerant kidney transplant recipients. TCRdb's copy holds only in-frame clones and misses some; the assay was immunoSEQ multiplex PCR. The sample has about 23,000 clones. Related graft donors supplied nonmyeloablative bone marrow transplants, and mixed chimerism was transient. The input for sequencing was CD4+ T cells from blood (PBMCs), taken 6 months after the transplant. Receptor source: a human patient who received a combined kidney and bone marrow transplant. Among the T cells, some may be from the graft donor.

Regarding this clone: The CDR3 extends 3 residues past the end of the read, so its final part is completed from the germline J gene. The chain couples TRBV28 to TRBJ2-3, with a weak D call TRBD1 (6 bases). CDR3 length: 17 amino acids. Per germline, CDR1 MDHEN and CDR2 SYDVKM. V shed 4 bases and J shed 0 bases, with 17 bases lying between them. The CDR3 is CASSSVLSRGSTDTQYF. The sequenced CDR3 bases are TGTGCCAGCAGTTCCGTCCTTTCTAGGGGGAGCACAGATACG. The variable domain in full, completed from reference TRBV28 and TRBJ2-3, reads DVKVTQSSRYLVKRTGEKVFLECVQDMDHENMFWYRQDPGLGLRLIYFSYDVKMKEKGDIPEGYSVSREKKERFSLILESASTNQTSMYLCASSSVLSRGSTDTQYFGPGTRLTVL.

As regards this clone: The read ends 3 residues before the CDR3 terminus; that terminus is restored from the germline J gene. This chain uses TRBV30 with TRBJ1-3, with unresolved D. Germline CDR1 reads GTSNPN; CDR2 reads SVGIG (reference sequence). CDR3 size: 13 residues. Trimming took off 2 bases at V and 5 bases at J, with 10 bases between the two ends. The part of the CDR3 DNA that was read is TGTGCCTGGAGTCCCATCCCCAGAAACACC. Translating gives CAWSPIPRNT. In full, the CDR3 reads CAWSPIPRNTIYF.

Concerning this clone: The read ends 3 residues shy of where the CDR3 ends; the end is completed using the germline J gene. This chain links TRBV20-1 with TRBJ2-5; 10 nucleotides line up with TRBD1. The junction had 8 bases not matched to a gene; V was cut back by 6 bases and J by 4 bases. The CDR3 extends over 14 amino acids. Germline V gene data show CDR1 as DFQATT and CDR2 as SNEGSKA (reference sequence). CDR3 in amino acids: CSAPDRGRGETQYF. The part of the CDR3 DNA that was read is TGCAGTGCACCCGACAGGGGGCGCGGAGAGACC.

With respect to this clone: The read halts 3 residues ahead of the CDR3 end, with the missing end drawn from the germline J gene. The gene calls are TRBV10-3 and TRBJ2-5, with 11 bases fitting TRBD1. Germline CDR1 reads ENHRY; CDR2 reads SYGVKD. The CDR3 covers 15 residues. V lost 9 bases to trimming and J lost 3 bases; unmatched junction nucleotides: 9. The CDR3 is CAIRTGGLGKETQYF. CDR3 bases read: TGTGCCATTCGGACAGGGGGCCTTGGAAAAGAGACC.

About this clone: Coverage ceases 3 residues before the CDR3 finishes, and the germline J gene fills in the end. The chain joins TRBV10-1 to TRBJ1-1, with D perhaps matching TRBD1 (6 bases). The germline V gene has CDR1 WNHNN and CDR2 SYGVQD (reference sequence). The length of the CDR3 is 14 residues. Trimming pared 6 bases from V and 7 bases from J, leaving 18 bases between. CDR3 sequence: CASSAYIATGEAFF. The part of the CDR3 DNA that was read is TGCGCCAGCAGCGCCTATATAGCGACAGGTGAA.

Concerning this clone itself: The missing CDR3 end, 3 residues past where the read stops, is filled in from the germline J gene. This chain connects TRBV20-1 to TRBJ1-2; the match to TRBD1 covers 7 bases. This CDR3 has 12 amino acids. V shed 3 bases, J shed 7 bases, and the junction held 5 bases outside the gene matches. Germline V lookup: CDR1 DFQATT, CDR2 SNEGSKA (reference sequence). The chain's CDR3 is CSASEGAAGYTF. Incomplete CDR3 DNA: TGCAGTGCTAGTGAGGGGGCGGCTGGC.

Notes on this clone: The CDR3 end lies 3 residues beyond the end of the read and is filled in from the germline J gene. This rearrangement joins TRBV10-3 to TRBJ1-1; 8 nucleotides align to TRBD1. J was trimmed by 1 base and V by 6 bases; bases with no gene match: 4. CDR1 and CDR2 from the germline V gene are ENHRY and SYGVKD. The CDR3 consists of 14 residues. CDR3 DNA (partial): TGTGCCATCAGGGGACAGGAGGCGAACACTGAA. Translating gives CAIRGQEANTE. The full CDR3 reads CAIRGQEANTEAFF.

Concerning this clone: Read sequence stops 3 residues before the CDR3 end, and the germline J gene provides the missing end. The chain links TRBV5-1 to TRBJ1-4, with TRBD1 matching over 7 bases. The CDR3 loop spans 15 amino acids. CDR1 and CDR2 from the germline V gene are SGHRS and YFSETQ. V lost 0 bases, J lost 3 bases, and 2 bases stayed unmatched. The DNA read from the CDR3 is TGCGCCAGCAGCTTGGGCGGGACAGCTAATGAAAAA. It is translated as CASSLGGTANEK. The entire CDR3 protein reads CASSLGGTANEKLFF.

On this clone: The observed sequence ends 3 residues before the CDR3 terminus, with the missing tail filled in from the germline J gene. The chain carries TRBV5-1 and TRBJ2-2; 9 positions agree with TRBD1. The CDR3 length is 14 residues. The trim removed 4 bases at V and 5 bases at J, leaving 3 bases unmatched. The germline CDR1 and CDR2 sequences are SGHRS and YFSETQ. The CDR3 spells CASSRTGVTGELFF. The DNA read from the CDR3 is TGCGCCAGCAGCCGGACAGGGGTAACCGGGGAG.

In regard to this clone: The read is 3 residues too short to cover the CDR3 end, so that end is filled in from the germline J gene. The V gene is TRBV5-6, the J gene TRBJ2-1; D is unresolved. Germline V gene data show CDR1 as SGHDT and CDR2 as YYEEEE. Trimming took off 7 bases at V and 1 base at J, with 6 bases between the two ends. The CDR3 totals 12 residues. CDR3 DNA, as far as it was read: TGTGCCAGCCTCGGTTCCTACAATGAG. It codes for CASLGSYNE. The whole CDR3 protein is CASLGSYNEQFF.

Remarks on this clone: The CDR3 is cut off 3 residues early in the read; its end comes from the germline J gene. The genes are TRBV11-3 and TRBJ1-6; tentative D call: TRBD1 (5 bases). The CDR3 is 13 amino acids. Looked up from germline, CDR1 is SGHNT and CDR2 is YENEEA. Trimming took 0 bases from V and 11 from J, leaving 8 bases between them. The CDR3 bases that were read are TGTGCCAGCAGCTTAGACCGGACAACACCC. It is translated as CASSLDRTTP. The entire CDR3 protein reads CASSLDRTTPLHF.

With regard to this clone: The junction does not match germline at one end; this may be a read error. The sequence runs out 3 residues before the end of the CDR3; the remainder is reconstructed from the germline J gene. This chain joins TRBV29-1 and TRBJ2-3; 7 bases are shared with TRBD2. The CDR3 consists of 15 residues. Germline-derived CDR1 and CDR2 are SQVTM and ANQGSEA. The CDR3 bases that were read are TGCAGCGTCCACGGGCTCGCGGGAGCAGCAGATGCG. It encodes CSVHGLAGAADA. The CDR3 in full is CSVHGLAGAADAQYF.

A note on this clone: The read comes to an end 3 residues before the CDR3 does, leaving the germline J gene to fill in the end. The chain links TRBV19 to TRBJ2-2, with D perhaps TRBD2 (5 bases). Germline V gives CDR1 LNHDA, CDR2 SQIVND (reference sequence). This CDR3 has 16 residues. V gave up 3 bases and J gave up 4 bases, with 15 bases separating them. CDR3 DNA, as far as it was read: TGTGCCAGTAGTATTCGCGGGTCCCGCTCCACCGGGGAG. This codes for CASSIRGSRSTGE. The CDR3, in full, reads CASSIRGSRSTGELFF.

For this clone: The observed sequence ends 3 residues before the CDR3 terminus, with the missing tail filled in from the germline J gene. The V call is TRBV7-2, the J call TRBJ1-2; TRBD1 is a possible D gene (6 bases). CDR1 and CDR2 (germline): SGHTA, FQGNSA. V lost 0 bases and J 4 bases, leaving 6 bases between the germline ends. The CDR3 loop spans 13 amino acids. The part of the CDR3 DNA that was read is TGTGCCAGCAGCTTAGCAGGGGGCTATGGC. Amino acid sequence: CASSLAGGYG. The whole CDR3 protein reads CASSLAGGYGYTF.

On this clone: The read stops 3 residues short of the end of the CDR3; the missing end is completed from the germline J gene. The chain employs TRBV12-3 or TRBV12-4 and TRBJ2-3; D gene unclear. Trimming shortened V by 3 bases and J by 6 bases, and 13 bases separated the two germline ends. The CDR3 length is 14 residues. The part of the CDR3 DNA that was read is TGTGCCAGCAGTTTGACTCCCGGATCGGATACG. Residues: CASSLTPGSDT. The full CDR3 protein reads CASSLTPGSDTQYF.

With regard to this clone: The CDR3 end falls 3 residues outside the read, so it is completed with the germline J gene. The rearrangement links TRBV20-1 to TRBJ1-1; the match to TRBD1 covers 7 bases. V dropped 0 bases and J dropped 1; count of bases not matched to a gene: 2. Germline-derived CDR1 and CDR2 are DFQATT and SNEGSKA (reference sequence). The CDR3 sequence is 14 residues long. The CDR3 region is CSARDHRGNTEAFF. The CDR3 bases that were read are TGCAGTGCTAGAGACCACAGGGGGAACACTGAA.

Details on this clone: With the read ending 3 residues before the CDR3 end, the germline J gene is used to fill in that end. The chain couples TRBV5-1 to TRBJ1-1; TRBD1 agrees at 7 bases. V lost 4 bases to trimming and J lost 4 bases; unmatched junction nucleotides: 10. The CDR3 consists of 15 residues. Germline V CDR1 and CDR2: SGHRS, YFSETQ. The DNA read from the CDR3 is TGCGCCAGCAGCCGAGAGGGGCAGGGGGGCACTGAA. Translating gives CASSREGQGGTE. The CDR3 reads in full as CASSREGQGGTEAFF. Using reference TRBV5-1 and TRBJ1-1 for the parts outside the CDR3, the full variable domain is KAGVTQTPRYLIKTRGQQVTLSCSPISGHRSVSWYQQTPGQGLQFLFEYFSETQRNKGNFPGRFSGRQFSNSRSEMNVSTLELGDSALYLCASSREGQGGTEAFFGQGTRLTVV.

Details on this clone: The read finishes 3 residues shy of the CDR3 end, and the germline J gene is used to complete it. This chain connects TRBV30 to TRBJ2-7; TRBD2 matches 7 bases. The CDR3 is 15 residues long. Germline V gives CDR1 GTSNPN, CDR2 SVGIG (reference sequence). The trim removed 2 bases at V and 2 bases at J, leaving 9 bases unmatched. The CDR3 loop is CAWSPPASGTYEQYF. The covered CDR3 bases are TGTGCCTGGAGTCCCCCGGCTAGCGGTACCTACGAG.